Sequencing of this T cell receptor (beta chain) was carried out in a study of T cell responses to AZD1222 COVID-19 vaccine. For the study at large: Second-dose intervals of approximately 4 or approximately 12 weeks were pooled. Study outcomes and limitations: Donors in the cohort were predominantly white British and more often female, and clonal diversity was possibly underestimated. The CD4 TCRs associated with vaccination extended across spike and predominated at 160-218 and 743-854. Nearly half of spike-specific TCRs reportedly go after variant regions that carry no mutations.

Sequencing used immunoSEQ multiplex PCR; TCRdb keeps in-frame clones, though not all of them. The sample contains 110,000 to 150,000 clones, roughly 88% of which appear only once. On this clone: Antigen specificity is unknown.

The germline V gene has CDR1 LGHNA and CDR2 YNFKEQ. This CDR3 spans 16 amino acids. V was shortened by 0 bases and J by 0 bases, with 8 bases between the two germline ends. Sequencing used peripheral blood, obtained on day 0 of AZD1222 vaccination. The TCR sequence derives from an adult in good health. The chain employs TRBV4-2 and TRBJ1-4; possibly TRBD1 for D (6 bases). CDR3 sequence reads: CASSQDRGTTNEKLFF. DNA for the CDR3: TGTGCCAGCAGCCAAGATAGGGGGACAACTAATGAAAAACTGTTTTTT.